There are a few counts of the clone carrying this T cell receptor (beta chain). Its antigen is currently unknown. The sample is drawn from a study of T-cell reconstitution after alpha-beta-depleted transplantation in children. Study results and caveats: It was surviving recipient T cells and thymic progenitors that gave some patients high TCRbeta diversity at day 60.

Unique molecular identifiers were used to barcode this TCRbeta library. Each CDR3 protein is one row after TCRdb ran MiXCR on the PCR reads. The top ten clones hold 14% of a sample with fewer than 550,000 distinct CDR3 sequences, about an eighth of them seen once. Unmatched junction bases numbered 3, after V lost 4 bases and J lost 4 bases. The CDR3 covers 14 residues. Germline lookup yields CDR1 SGHAT and CDR2 FQNNGV. This clonotype was obtained from a female patient between 2 and 15 years old who had a stem cell transplant for aplastic anemia, so the T cells may come from the graft donor. This rearrangement joins TRBV11-2 to TRBJ2-5; 10 bases match TRBD2. The sequences come from PBMCs, mostly from graft donor cells, collected 180 days after TCRalphabeta/CD19-depleted stem cell transplant. CDR3 nucleotides: TGTGCCAGCAGCTCGGGACTAGCGAGAGAGACCCAGTACTTC. Translation: CASSSGLARETQYF. The whole variable domain, remainder taken from reference TRBV11-2 and TRBJ2-5, is EAGVAQSPRYKIIEKRQSVAFWCNPISGHATLYWYQQILGQGPKLLIQFQNNGVVDDSQLPKDRFSAERLKGVDSTLKIQPAKLEDSAVYLCASSSGLARETQYFGPGTRLLVL.